The 12 T cell receptor beta chains given below trace back to one sample, sequenced in a study of blood T cell repertoires in COVID-19. Libraries were prepared by immunoSEQ multiplex PCR; TCRdb keeps only in-frame clonotypes and omits some of them. Counted here are about 170,000 clones, 74% occurring once; the ten biggest clones make up about 3%. Source material: peripheral blood. Source of these receptors: a woman of 80 years or more with acute or convalescent COVID-19.

The count of this clone is one. The rearrangement uses TRBV18 and TRBJ1-6; 9 bases align to TRBD1. The V gene end was trimmed by 5 bases and the J gene end by 5 bases; junction bases not matched to a gene: 7. The germline gives CDR1 KGHSH, CDR2 LQKENI. This CDR3 is built from 16 residues. CDR3 sequence reads: CASSSNRDRDNSPLHF. CDR3 coding DNA: TGTGCCAGCTCATCGAACCGGGACAGGGATAATTCACCCCTCCACTTT.

This clone occurred once. The rearrangement links TRBV29-1 to TRBJ2-2; perhaps TRBD2 as D (5 bases). Trimming removed 4 bases at V and 0 bases at J, with 15 bases between. The CDR3 runs to 16 residues. The germline gives CDR1 SQVTM, CDR2 ANQGSEA. CDR3 protein: CSVGGLVGANTGELFF. The CDR3 DNA reads TGCAGCGTTGGAGGACTGGTTGGGGCGAACACCGGGGAGCTGTTTTTT.

The chain has TRBV18 and TRBJ2-7; 9 nucleotides match TRBD1. The germline V gene has CDR1 KGHSH and CDR2 LQKENI. Germline trimming cut 5 bases from V and 1 base from J; bases unmatched to any gene: 9. The CDR3 runs to 16 residues. The CDR3 DNA reads TGTGCCAGCTCATCGGGACAGGGAATCGTATCCTACGAGCAGTACTTC. Its protein product is CASSSGQGIVSYEQYF.

The gene calls are TRBV19 and TRBJ1-6; D might be TRBD1 (5 bases). In germline, CDR1 is LNHDA, CDR2 SQIVND (reference sequence). This CDR3 is built from 13 residues. With 11 bases removed from V and 10 bases from J, the gap between germline ends came to 18 bases. The DNA of the CDR3 is TGTGCCGGGTCCCTAGGGGTAGACTCACCCCTCCACTTT. Amino acids: CAGSLGVDSPLHF.

The gene calls are TRBV5-4 and TRBJ1-1; D gene ambiguous. Trimming pared 3 bases from V and 3 bases from J, leaving 15 bases between. Germline CDR1 reads SGHNT; CDR2 reads YYREEE (reference sequence). The CDR3 runs to 15 residues. The CDR3 reads CASSSPGEGDTEAFF. The DNA for the CDR3 is TGTGCCAGCAGCTCCCCCGGGGAGGGCGACACTGAAGCTTTCTTT.

This chain links TRBV5-4 with TRBJ2-2; D is unresolved. Germline CDR1 reads SGHNT; CDR2 reads YYREEE (reference sequence). The CDR3 covers 13 residues. Trimming took off 4 bases at V and 6 bases at J, with 10 bases between the two ends. CDR3 in amino acids: CASSHSRPGELFF. The CDR3 nucleotides are TGTGCCAGCAGCCACAGTCGTCCCGGGGAGCTGTTTTTT.

This chain uses TRBV25-1 with TRBJ2-7; D is ambiguous. Germline V gene data show CDR1 as MGHDK and CDR2 as SYGVNS. The length of the CDR3 is 13 residues. V was clipped by 3 bases and J by 0 bases, with 6 bases between them. This CDR3 is CASSDSFSYEQYF. CDR3 in DNA: TGTGCCAGCAGTGACAGTTTCTCCTACGAGCAGTACTTC.

The chain couples TRBV28 to TRBJ2-1, with 8 bases matching TRBD2. The CDR3 contains 16 residues. J lost 8 bases, V lost 6 bases, and 15 bases had no gene match. Looked up from germline, CDR1 is MDHEN and CDR2 is SYDVKM. CDR3 residues: CASRILGSGSRDEQFF. Written as DNA, the CDR3 is TGTGCCAGCAGGATCCTTGGGAGCGGGAGTAGGGATGAGCAGTTCTTC.

V is TRBV5-4 and J is TRBJ2-7, with D tentatively TRBD1 (8 bases). Germline V gene lookup returns CDR1 SGHNT and CDR2 YYREEE (reference sequence). Trimming stripped 4 bases from V and 0 bases from J, with 14 bases between. CDR3 length equals 15 residues. The CDR3 here is CASSPGGGSSYEQYF. The CDR3 bases are TGTGCCAGCAGCCCAGGGGGCGGGAGCTCCTACGAGCAGTACTTC.

The rearrangement joins TRBV2 to TRBJ2-7; 9 nucleotides agree with TRBD2. The junction had 7 bases not matched to a gene; V was cut back by 6 bases and J by 4 bases. CDR1 is SNHLY and CDR2 is FYNNEI in the germline V gene. This CDR3 region has 14 residues. The CDR3 protein is CASRQPGLAYEQYF. CDR3 sequence (DNA): TGTGCCAGCAGACAACCGGGACTAGCATACGAGCAGTACTTC.

V is TRBV7-2 and J is TRBJ2-3; the D gene is possibly TRBD2 (7 bases). This CDR3 is built from 15 residues. The V end was cut by 5 bases, the J end by 1 base, with 13 bases between. In germline, CDR1 is SGHTA, CDR2 FQGNSA. For the CDR3, the DNA is TGTGCCAGCAGCCAACAGGGAGGGGGCACAGATACGCAGTATTTT. Its protein product is CASSQQGGGTDTQYF.

The chain uses TRBV11-2 and TRBJ2-7, with TRBD2 matching over 7 bases. The germline CDR1 and CDR2 sequences are SGHAT and FQNNGV. This CDR3 spans 16 amino acids. V lost 6 bases, J lost 5 bases, and 16 bases stayed unmatched. This CDR3 reads CASRSLGGTITHEQYF. Here the CDR3 DNA reads TGTGCCAGCAGGTCCCTGGGCGGGACTATCACGCACGAGCAGTACTTC.